This T cell receptor beta chain was sequenced in a study of shared clonotypes between healthy human individuals (dated by TCRdb to 2019 to 2021). Study-wide context: The cohort comprised a couple of women and a few men aged 18 to 49 years. For each donor, CD4 naive and CD4 memory were each given three plates, CD8 naive was given two plates, and CD8 memory was given one plate. To estimate repertoire size and how much clonotype sharing occurs between individuals, the study deeply sequenced the blood TCR repertoires of roughly 5 healthy adults. Different laboratories and diverse techniques were used to prepare libraries and sequence TCR repertoires, to increase sequencing depth and limit assay-specific biases. Each donor's leukapheresis produced roughly between about 0.8 and 10 billion PBMCs. The paper as a whole reports these results and caveats: Pairwise subsampling indicated that sequencing depth was expected to affect the degree of clonotype sharing among donors. Naive subsets generally had larger estimated clonotype richness than memory subsets. Higher generation probabilities were observed for clonotypes shared by all four sorted-subset donors than for non-shared clonotypes. Rarefaction of sorted-subset datasets indicated incomplete sequencing despite the large sequencing depth. Only blood was sampled, and tissue TCR repertoires likely differ from those in blood. Because the study included a small number of donors, the genetic and exposure-history diversity represented was limited. Sharing across several donors was observed for about 4.8% of naive CD4, 3% to 4% of naive CD8, about 2.5% of memory CD4, and roughly 0.4% of memory CD8 clonotypes.

Remarks on this clone: Its antigen remains unidentified. No base quality values were provided; no much bigger clone lies one nucleotide off.

CD8 naive samples were CD45RO-negative cells positively selected for CCR7, giving a CD45RA+CCR7+ population that excluded TemRA cells. The donors were healthy, HIV-negative adults who had no recently reported acute infections or vaccinations. Only Caucasian adults living in Nashville, Tennessee, USA were represented among the donors. After blood collection by leukapheresis, PBMCs were isolated using Ficoll-Histopaque density gradient centrifugation and then cryopreserved in the vapor phase of liquid nitrogen. Analytical flow cytometry was used to check the purity and quantity of every magnetically sorted T cell population. Genomic DNA was isolated from every sorted fraction and measured by UV absorbance on a Nanodrop 2000c. TCR CDR3 regions were amplified from genomic DNA by multiplex PCR using the deep immunoSEQ assay. Extracted genomic DNA from each cell subset was spread evenly across all wells of several immunoSEQ 96-well plates, with each plate serving as a replicate. For sorted subsets, approximately 210 ng of genomic DNA, equivalent to 25,000 to 35,000 T cell genomes, went into each replicate PCR. Purified libraries were measured with a Qubit 3.0 fluorometer, size-checked on a Bioanalyzer 2100, and measured again with the KAPA Library Quantification kit. Each immunoSEQ 96-well plate was sequenced on its own single-read 150-cycle Illumina NextSeq 550 flow cell. Per the original workflow: Because the immunoSEQ output held only junctional sequences and lacked quality scores, the filtering could not match the filtering applied to full-length reads. To assign V/J genes and CDR3, sequences were annotated using PyIR, a Python wrapper for IgBLAST v1.9, with IMGT germline references. Any read was removed if the V/J assignment was weak (E-value above 1e-6), the CDR3 was missing, or the read contained stop codons, out-of-frame junctions, or ambiguous translated residues. V3J clonotypes were defined as sequences sharing an identical inferred V gene, J gene, and CDR3 amino acid sequence. The percentage overlap between two repertoires was calculated by dividing the number of shared unique clonotypes by the size of the smaller repertoire. Repertoire richness was assessed with RTK rarefaction, the Chao1 estimator, and Recon v2.1 estimates of unobserved clonotypes. Generation probabilities for all TCRbeta clonotypes obtained by the gDNA method from four donors were computed using OLGA. Sourced from immuneACCESS, this table was stored by TCRdb with only in-frame sequences that have V and J called. A share of the clones is absent; for the studies checked, an unresolved V gene accounts for under half, and the remainder has no known explanation. The V and J calls and clone size were taken over from that table, and D and trimming were inferred from the DNA. A total of about 1.9 million clones appear in this sample, roughly 95% of them only once. The ten largest clones capture less than 2% of the sample.

What was sequenced was naive CD8+ T cells from PBMCs. Interpreted using the paper, the cell subset or site label stands for: CD45RA+CCR7+. The source is a man aged 18-30 years in good health. Some clones in this sample may be carry-over from other donors' samples.

CDR3 protein: CASSLGNSRYEQYF. The DNA reads as follows: TGTGCCAGCAGCTTGGGTAATAGCAGGTACGAGCAGTACTTC. The rearranged chain carries TRBV5-6 and TRBJ2-7; the D gene remains uncertain. V loses 0 bases, J loses 4 bases, and the germline ends lie 11 bases apart. From the cysteine through the phenylalanine, the CDR3 covers 14 amino acids. Only the CDR3 part of the read is kept: 42 bases, read in frame from the first base. Per the germline V gene, SGHDT is the CDR1 and YYEEEE is the CDR2.